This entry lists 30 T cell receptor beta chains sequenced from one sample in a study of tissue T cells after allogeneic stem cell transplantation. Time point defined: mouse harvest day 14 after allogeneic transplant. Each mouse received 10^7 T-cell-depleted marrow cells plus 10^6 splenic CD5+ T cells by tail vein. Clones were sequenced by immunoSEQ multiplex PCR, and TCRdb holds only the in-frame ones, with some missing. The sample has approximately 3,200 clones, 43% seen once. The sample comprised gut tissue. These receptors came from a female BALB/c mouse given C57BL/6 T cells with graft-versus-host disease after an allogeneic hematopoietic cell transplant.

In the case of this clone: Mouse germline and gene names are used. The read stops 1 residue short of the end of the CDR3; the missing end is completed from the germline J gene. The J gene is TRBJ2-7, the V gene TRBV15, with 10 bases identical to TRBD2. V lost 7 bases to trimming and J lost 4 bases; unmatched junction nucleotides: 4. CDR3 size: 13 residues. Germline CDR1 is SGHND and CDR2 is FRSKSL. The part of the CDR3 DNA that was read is TGTGCCAGCAAGCCGGACTGGGGGTATGAACAGTAC. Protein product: CASKPDWGYEQY. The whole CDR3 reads CASKPDWGYEQYF.

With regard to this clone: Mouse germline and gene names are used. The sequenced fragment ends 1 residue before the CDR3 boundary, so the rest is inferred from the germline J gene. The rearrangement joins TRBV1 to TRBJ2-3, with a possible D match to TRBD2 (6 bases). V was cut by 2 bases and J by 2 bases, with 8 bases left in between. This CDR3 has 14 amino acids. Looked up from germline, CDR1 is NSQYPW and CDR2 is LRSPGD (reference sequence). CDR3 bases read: TGCACCTGCAGTGCACTGGGGATTGCAGAAACGCTGTAT. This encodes CTCSALGIAETLY. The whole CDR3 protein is CTCSALGIAETLYF.

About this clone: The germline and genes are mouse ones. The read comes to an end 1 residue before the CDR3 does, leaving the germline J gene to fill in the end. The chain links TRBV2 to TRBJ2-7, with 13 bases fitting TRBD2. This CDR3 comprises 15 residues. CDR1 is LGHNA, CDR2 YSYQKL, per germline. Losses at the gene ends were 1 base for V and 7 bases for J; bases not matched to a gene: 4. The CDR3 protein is CASSQGTGGAEEQYF. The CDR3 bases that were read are TGTGCCAGCAGCCAAGGGACTGGGGGGGCGGAGGAACAGTAC.

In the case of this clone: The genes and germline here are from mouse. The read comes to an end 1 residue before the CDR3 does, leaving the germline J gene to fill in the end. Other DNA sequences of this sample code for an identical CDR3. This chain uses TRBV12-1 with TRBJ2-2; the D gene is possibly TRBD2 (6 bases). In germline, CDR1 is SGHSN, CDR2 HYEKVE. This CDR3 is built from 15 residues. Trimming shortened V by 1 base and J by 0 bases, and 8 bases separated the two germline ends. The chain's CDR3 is CASSLGGANTGQLYF. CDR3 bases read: TGTGCCAGCTCTCTTGGGGGTGCAAACACCGGGCAGCTCTAC.

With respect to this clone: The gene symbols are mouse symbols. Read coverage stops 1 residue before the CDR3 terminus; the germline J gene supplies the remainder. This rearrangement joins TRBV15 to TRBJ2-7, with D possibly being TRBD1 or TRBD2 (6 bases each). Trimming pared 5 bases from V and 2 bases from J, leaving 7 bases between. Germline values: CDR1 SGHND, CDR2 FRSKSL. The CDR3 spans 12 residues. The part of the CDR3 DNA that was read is TGTGCCAGCAGTGGGGGCCCCTATGAACAGTAC. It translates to CASSGGPYEQY. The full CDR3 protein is CASSGGPYEQYF.

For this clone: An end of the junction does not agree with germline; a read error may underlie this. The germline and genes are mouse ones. Partial CDR3 DNA: TGTGCCCGCAGCCAAGCTCAGAAAGACACCCAGTAC. Translating it yields CARSQAQKDTQY. The CDR3, in full, reads CARSQAQKDTQYF. The chain links TRBV5 to TRBJ2-5; D not resolved. The CDR3 goes on 1 residue after the read ends, and that part is filled in from the germline J gene. The CDR3 length is 13 residues. Germline assignment: CDR1 LGHNA and CDR2 YNLKQL (reference sequence).

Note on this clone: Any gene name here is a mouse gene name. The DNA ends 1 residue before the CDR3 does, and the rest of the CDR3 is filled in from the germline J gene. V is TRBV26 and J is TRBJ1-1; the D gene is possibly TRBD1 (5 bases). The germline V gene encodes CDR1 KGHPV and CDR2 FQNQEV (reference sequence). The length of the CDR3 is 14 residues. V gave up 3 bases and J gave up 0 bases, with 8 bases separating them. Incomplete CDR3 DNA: TGTGCCAGCAGTCTCCCGGGACAGAACACAGAAGTCTTC. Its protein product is CASSLPGQNTEVF. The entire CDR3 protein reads CASSLPGQNTEVFF.

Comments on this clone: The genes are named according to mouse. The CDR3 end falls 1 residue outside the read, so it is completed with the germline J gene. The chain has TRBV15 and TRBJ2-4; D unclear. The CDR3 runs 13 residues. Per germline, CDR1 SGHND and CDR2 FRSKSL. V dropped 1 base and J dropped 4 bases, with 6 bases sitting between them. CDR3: CASSLDQKNTLYF. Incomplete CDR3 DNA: TGTGCCAGCAGTTTAGACCAGAAAAACACCTTGTAC.

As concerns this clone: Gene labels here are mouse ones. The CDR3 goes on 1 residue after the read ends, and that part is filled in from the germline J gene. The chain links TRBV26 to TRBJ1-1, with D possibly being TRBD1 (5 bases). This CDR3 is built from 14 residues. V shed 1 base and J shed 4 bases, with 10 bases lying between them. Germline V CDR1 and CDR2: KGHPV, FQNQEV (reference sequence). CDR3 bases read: TGTGCCAGCAGTCTGTGGACACCTCTCACAGAAGTCTTC. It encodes CASSLWTPLTEVF. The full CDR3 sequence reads CASSLWTPLTEVFF.

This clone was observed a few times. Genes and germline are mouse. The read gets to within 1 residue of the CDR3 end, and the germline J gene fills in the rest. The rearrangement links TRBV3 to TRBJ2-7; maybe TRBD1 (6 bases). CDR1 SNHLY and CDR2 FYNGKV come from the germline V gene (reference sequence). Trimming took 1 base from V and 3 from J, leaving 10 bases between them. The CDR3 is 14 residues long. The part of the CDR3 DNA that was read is TGTGCCAGCAGCTTAGGGGGACAAATCTATGAACAGTAC. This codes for CASSLGGQIYEQY. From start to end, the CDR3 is CASSLGGQIYEQYF.

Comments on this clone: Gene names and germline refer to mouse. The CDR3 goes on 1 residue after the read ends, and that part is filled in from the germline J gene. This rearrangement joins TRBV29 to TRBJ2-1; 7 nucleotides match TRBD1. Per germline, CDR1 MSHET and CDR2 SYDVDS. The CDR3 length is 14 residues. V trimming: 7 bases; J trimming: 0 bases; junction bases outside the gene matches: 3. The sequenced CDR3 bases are TGTGCTAGCACCCCAGGGGGTAACTATGCTGAGCAGTTC. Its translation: CASTPGGNYAEQF. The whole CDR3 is CASTPGGNYAEQFF. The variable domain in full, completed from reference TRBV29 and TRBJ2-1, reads DMKVTQMPRYLIKRMGENVLLECGQDMSHETMYWYRQDPGLGLQLIYISYDVDSNSEGDIPKGYRVSRKKREHFSLILDSAKTNQTSVYFCASTPGGNYAEQFFGPGTRLTVL.

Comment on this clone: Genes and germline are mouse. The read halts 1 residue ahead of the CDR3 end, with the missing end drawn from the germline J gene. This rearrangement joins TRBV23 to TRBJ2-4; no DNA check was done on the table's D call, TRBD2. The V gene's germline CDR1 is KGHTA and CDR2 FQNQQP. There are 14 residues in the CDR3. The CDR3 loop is CSSSQSGGRNTLYF. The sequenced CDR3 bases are TGCTCCAGCAGTCAATCGGGGGGCCGGAACACCTTGTAC.

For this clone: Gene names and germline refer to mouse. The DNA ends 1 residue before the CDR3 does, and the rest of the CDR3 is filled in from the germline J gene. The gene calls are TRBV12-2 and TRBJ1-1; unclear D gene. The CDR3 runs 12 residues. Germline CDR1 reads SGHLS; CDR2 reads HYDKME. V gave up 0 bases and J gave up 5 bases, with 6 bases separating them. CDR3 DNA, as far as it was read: TGTGCCAGCTCTCTCCTAGGTACAGAAGTCTTC. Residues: CASSLLGTEVF. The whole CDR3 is CASSLLGTEVFF.

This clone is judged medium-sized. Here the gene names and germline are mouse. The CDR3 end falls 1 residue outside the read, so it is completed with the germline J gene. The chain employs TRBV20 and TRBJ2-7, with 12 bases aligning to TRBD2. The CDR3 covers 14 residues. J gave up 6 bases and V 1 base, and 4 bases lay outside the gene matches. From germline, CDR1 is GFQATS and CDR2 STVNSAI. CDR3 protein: CGARVGLGGREQYF. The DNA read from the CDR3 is TGTGGTGCTAGGGTGGGACTGGGGGGTCGTGAACAGTAC.

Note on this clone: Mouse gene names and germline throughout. The chain's CDR3 is CASSPTGSQNTLYF. The sequenced CDR3 bases are TGTGCCAGCAGTCCGACAGGTAGTCAAAACACCTTGTAC. The chain links TRBV26 to TRBJ2-4; a weak D match, TRBD1 (6 bases). Coverage ceases 1 residue before the CDR3 finishes, and the germline J gene fills in the end. This CDR3 has 14 residues. Germline assignment: CDR1 KGHPV and CDR2 FQNQEV (reference sequence). V was cut by 4 bases and J by 0 bases, with 8 bases left in between.

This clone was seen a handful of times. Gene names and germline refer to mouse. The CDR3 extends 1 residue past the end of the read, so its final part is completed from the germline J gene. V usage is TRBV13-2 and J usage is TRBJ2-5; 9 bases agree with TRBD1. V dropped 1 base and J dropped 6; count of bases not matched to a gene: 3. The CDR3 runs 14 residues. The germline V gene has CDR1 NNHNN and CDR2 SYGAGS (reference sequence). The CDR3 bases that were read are TGTGCCAGCGGTGATAGGGACAGGGTGGACACCCAGTAC. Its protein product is CASGDRDRVDTQY. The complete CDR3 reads CASGDRDRVDTQYF.

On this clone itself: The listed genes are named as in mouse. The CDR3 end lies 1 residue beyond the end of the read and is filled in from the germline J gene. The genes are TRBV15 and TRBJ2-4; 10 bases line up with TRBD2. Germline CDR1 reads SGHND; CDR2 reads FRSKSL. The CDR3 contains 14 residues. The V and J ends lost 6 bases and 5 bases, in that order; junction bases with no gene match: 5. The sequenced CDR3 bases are TGTGCCAGCAGCCCTGGGGGGGCGCGAAACACCTTGTAC. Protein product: CASSPGGARNTLY. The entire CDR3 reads CASSPGGARNTLYF.

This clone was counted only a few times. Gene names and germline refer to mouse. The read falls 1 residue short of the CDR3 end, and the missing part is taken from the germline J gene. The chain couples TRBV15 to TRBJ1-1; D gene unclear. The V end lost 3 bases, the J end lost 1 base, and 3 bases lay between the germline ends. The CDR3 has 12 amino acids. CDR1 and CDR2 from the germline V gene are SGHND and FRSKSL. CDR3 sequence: CASSFGNTEVFF. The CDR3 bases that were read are TGTGCCAGCAGTTTCGGAAACACAGAAGTCTTC.

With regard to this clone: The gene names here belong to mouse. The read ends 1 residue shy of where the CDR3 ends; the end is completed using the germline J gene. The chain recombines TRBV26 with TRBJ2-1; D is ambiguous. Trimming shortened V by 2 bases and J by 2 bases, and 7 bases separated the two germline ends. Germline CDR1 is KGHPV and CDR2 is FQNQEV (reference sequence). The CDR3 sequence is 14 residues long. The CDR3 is CASSLPRDYAEQFF. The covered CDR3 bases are TGTGCCAGCAGTCTGCCAAGGGACTATGCTGAGCAGTTC. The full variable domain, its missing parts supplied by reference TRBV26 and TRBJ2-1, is NSKVIQTPRYLVKGQGQKAKMRCIPEKGHPVVFWYQQNKNNEFKFLINFQNQEVLQQIDMTEKRFSAECPSNSPCSLEIQSSEAGDSALYLCASSLPRDYAEQFFGPGTRLTVL.

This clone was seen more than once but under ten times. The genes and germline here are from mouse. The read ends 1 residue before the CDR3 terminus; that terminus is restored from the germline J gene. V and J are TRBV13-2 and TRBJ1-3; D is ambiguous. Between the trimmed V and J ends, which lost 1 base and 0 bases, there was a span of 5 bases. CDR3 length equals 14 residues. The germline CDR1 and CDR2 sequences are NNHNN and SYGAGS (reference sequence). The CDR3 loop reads CASGDKDSGNTLYF. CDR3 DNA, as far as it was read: TGTGCCAGCGGTGATAAGGATTCTGGAAATACGCTCTAT.

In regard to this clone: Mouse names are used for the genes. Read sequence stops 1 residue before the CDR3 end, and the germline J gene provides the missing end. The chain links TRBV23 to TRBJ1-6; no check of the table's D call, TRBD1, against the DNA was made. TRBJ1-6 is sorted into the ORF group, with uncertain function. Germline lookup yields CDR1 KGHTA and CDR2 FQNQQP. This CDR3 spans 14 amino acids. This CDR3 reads CSSSQLQNNSPLYF. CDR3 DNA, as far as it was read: TGCTCCAGCAGTCAATTACAGAATAATTCGCCCCTCTAC.

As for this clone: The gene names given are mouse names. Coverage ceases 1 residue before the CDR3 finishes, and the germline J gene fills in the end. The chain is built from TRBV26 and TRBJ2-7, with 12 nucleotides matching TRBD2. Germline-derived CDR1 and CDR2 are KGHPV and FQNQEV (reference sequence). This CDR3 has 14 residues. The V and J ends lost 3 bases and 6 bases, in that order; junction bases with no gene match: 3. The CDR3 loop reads CASSLDWGGVEQYF. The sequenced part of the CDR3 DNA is TGTGCCAGCAGTCTCGACTGGGGGGGCGTTGAACAGTAC.

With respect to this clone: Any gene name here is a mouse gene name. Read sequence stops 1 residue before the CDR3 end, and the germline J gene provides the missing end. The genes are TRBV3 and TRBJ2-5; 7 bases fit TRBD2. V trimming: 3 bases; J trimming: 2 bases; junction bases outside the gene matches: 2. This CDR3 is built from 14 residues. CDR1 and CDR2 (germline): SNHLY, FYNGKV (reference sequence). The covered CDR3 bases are TGTGCCAGCAGCTTTACTGGGGTCCAAGACACCCAGTAC. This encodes CASSFTGVQDTQY. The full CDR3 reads CASSFTGVQDTQYF.

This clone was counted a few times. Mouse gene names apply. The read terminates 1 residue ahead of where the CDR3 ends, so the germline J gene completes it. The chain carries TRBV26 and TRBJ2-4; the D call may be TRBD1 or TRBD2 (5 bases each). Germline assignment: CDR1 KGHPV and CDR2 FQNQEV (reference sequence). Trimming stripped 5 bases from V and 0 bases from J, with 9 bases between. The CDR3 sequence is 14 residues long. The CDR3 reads CASSGGSSQNTLYF. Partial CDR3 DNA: TGTGCCAGCAGTGGGGGATCTAGTCAAAACACCTTGTAC.

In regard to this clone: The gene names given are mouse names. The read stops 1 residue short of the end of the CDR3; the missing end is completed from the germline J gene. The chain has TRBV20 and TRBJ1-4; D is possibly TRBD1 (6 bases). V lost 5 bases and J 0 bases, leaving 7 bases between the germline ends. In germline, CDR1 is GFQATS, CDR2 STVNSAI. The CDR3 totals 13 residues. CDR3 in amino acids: CGAWTVSNERLFF. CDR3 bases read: TGTGGTGCTTGGACAGTTTCCAACGAAAGATTATTT.

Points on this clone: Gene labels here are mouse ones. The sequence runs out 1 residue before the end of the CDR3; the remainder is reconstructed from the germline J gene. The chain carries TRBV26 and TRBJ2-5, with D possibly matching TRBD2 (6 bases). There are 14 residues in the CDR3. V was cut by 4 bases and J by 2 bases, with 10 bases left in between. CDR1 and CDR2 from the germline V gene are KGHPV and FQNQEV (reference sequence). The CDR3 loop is CASSPNWVQDTQYF. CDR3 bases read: TGTGCCAGCAGTCCAAACTGGGTCCAAGACACCCAGTAC.

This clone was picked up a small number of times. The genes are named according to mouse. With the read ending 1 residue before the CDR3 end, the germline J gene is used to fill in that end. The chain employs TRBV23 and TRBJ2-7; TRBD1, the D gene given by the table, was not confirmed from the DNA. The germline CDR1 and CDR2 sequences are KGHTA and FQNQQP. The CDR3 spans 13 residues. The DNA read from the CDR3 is TGCTCCAGCAGTCAATCAGGGGAGGTTGAACAGTAC. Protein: CSSSQSGEVEQY. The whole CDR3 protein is CSSSQSGEVEQYF.

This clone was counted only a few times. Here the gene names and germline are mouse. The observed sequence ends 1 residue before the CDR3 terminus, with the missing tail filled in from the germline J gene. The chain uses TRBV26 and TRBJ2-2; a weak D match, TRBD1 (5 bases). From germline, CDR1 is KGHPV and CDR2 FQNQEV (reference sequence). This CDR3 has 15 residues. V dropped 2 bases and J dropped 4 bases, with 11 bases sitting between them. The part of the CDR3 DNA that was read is TGTGCCAGCAGTCTGATCAGGGAGGGCACCGGGCAGCTCTAC. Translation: CASSLIREGTGQLY. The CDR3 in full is CASSLIREGTGQLYF.

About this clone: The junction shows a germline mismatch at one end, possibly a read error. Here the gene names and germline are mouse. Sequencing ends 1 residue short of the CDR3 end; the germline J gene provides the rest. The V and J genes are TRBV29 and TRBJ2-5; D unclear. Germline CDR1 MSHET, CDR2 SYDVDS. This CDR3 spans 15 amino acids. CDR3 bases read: TGTGCTAGCAGTCCCACACCTCTTAACCACGACACCCAGTAC. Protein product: CASSPTPLNHDTQY. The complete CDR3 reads CASSPTPLNHDTQYF.

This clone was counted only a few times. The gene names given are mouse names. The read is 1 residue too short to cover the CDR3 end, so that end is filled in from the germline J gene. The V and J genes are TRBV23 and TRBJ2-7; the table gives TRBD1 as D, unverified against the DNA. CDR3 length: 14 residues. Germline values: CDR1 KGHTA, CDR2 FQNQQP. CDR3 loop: CSSSQTGGTYEQYF. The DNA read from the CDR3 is TGCTCCAGCAGTCAGACAGGGGGAACCTATGAACAGTAC.